In this sample, the clone carrying this T cell receptor beta chain turned up a few times. No antigen is known for it. The record originates from a study of beta chain features in type 1 diabetes. Study in general: What patients shared with healthy donors was a similar profile of age, gender and cell yields.

Investigators reverse transcribed all isolated RNA, so they sequenced expressed TCRB transcripts. Sequenced by immunoSEQ multiplex PCR; TCRdb stores in-frame clones only, minus some. Of roughly 450,000 clones in the sample, approximately 13% were seen once. Overall study results and limits: Significant though moderate, a shortening of TCRB CDR3s appeared in all four CD4+ subsets of Type 1 diabetes patients.

With 4 bases clipped from V and 2 bases from J, the junction kept 12 bases outside the gene matches. The length of the CDR3 is 17 residues. Germline CDR1 and CDR2: PRHDT and FYEKMQ (reference sequence). This clonotype originated in a man aged 30-40 years in good health. The source material was naive CD4+ T cells from blood. V gene TRBV13 combines with J gene TRBJ2-3; TRBD2 matches 7 bases. CDR3 nucleotides: TGTGCCAGCAGCTACGCTGTAGGAGCGGGAATCACAGATACGCAGTATTTT. Translating it yields CASSYAVGAGITDTQYF.